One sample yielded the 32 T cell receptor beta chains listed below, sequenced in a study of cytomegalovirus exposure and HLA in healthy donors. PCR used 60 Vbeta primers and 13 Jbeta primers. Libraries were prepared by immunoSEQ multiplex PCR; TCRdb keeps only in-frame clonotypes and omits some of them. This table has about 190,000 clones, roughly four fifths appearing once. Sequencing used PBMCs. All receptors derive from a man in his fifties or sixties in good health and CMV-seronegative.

CDR3 in amino acids: CASSFGQGINYGYTF. In DNA form, the CDR3 reads TGCGCCAGCAGCTTCGGACAGGGGATTAACTATGGCTACACCTTC. The V call is TRBV5-1, the J call TRBJ1-2; TRBD1 aligns across 9 bases. Germline CDR1 SGHRS, CDR2 YFSETQ. With 2 bases clipped from V and 1 base from J, the junction kept 3 bases outside the gene matches. The CDR3 has 15 amino acids.

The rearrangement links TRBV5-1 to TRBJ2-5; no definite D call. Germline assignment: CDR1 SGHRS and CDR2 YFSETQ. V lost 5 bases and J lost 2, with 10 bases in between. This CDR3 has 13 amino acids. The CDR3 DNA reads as TGCGCCAGCAGTGTACGGTTACAAGAGACCCAGTACTTC. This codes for CASSVRLQETQYF.

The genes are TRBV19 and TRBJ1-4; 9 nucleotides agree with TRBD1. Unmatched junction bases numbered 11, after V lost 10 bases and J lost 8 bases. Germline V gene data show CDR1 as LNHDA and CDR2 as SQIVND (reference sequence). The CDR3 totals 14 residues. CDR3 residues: CATSSGTGLEKLFF. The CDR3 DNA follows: TGTGCCACCTCGTCCGGGACAGGGTTAGAAAAACTGTTTTTT.

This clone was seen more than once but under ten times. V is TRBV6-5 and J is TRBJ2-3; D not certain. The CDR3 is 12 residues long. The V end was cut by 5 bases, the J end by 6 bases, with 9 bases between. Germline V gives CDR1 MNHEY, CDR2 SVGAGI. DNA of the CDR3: TGTGCCAGCAGTCTAGGATGGGATACGCAGTATTTT. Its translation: CASSLGWDTQYF.

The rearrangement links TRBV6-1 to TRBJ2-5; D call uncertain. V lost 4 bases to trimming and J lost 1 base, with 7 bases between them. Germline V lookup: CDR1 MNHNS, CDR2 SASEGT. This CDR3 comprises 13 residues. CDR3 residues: CASSVRFQETQYF. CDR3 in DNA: TGTGCCAGCAGTGTGCGCTTCCAAGAGACCCAGTACTTC.

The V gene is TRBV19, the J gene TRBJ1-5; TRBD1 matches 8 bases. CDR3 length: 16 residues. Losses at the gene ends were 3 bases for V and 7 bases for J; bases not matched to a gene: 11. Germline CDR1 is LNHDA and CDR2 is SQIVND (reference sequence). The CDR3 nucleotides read TGTGCCAGTAGTATCCCCGACAGGGGCCATCTCCAGCCCCAGCATTTT. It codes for CASSIPDRGHLQPQHF. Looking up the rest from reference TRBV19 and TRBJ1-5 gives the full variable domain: DGGITQSPKYLFRKEGQNVTLSCEQNLNHDAMYWYRQDPGQGLRLIYYSQIVNDFQKGDIAEGYSVSREKKESFPLTVTSAQKNPTAFYLCASSIPDRGHLQPQHFGDGTRLSIL.

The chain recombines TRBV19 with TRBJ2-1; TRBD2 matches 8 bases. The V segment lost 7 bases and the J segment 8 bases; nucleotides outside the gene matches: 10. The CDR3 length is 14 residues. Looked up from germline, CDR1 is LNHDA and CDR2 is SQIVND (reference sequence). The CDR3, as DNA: TGTGCCAGTAAGGACGGGAGGGCCACCCATGAGCAGTTCTTC. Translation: CASKDGRATHEQFF.

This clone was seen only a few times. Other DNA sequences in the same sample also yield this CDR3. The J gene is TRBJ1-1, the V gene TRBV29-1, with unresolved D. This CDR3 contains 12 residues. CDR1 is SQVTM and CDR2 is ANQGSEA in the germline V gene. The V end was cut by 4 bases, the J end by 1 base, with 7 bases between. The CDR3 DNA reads TGCAGCGTTGCCGGCGGGAACACTGAAGCTTTCTTT. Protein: CSVAGGNTEAFF.

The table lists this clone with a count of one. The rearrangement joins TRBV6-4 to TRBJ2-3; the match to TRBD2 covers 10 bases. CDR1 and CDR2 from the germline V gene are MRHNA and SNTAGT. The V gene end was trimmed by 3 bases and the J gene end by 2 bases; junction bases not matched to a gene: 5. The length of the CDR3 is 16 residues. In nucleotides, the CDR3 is TGTGCCAGCAGTGAGCTAGCGGGGGCCACCACAGATACGCAGTATTTT. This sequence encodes CASSELAGATTDTQYF.

The CDR3: CASSSAGTYGDEQYF. DNA of the CDR3: TGTGCCAGCAGCTCCGCCGGGACTTACGGTGACGAGCAGTACTTC. The chain combines TRBV7-2 with TRBJ2-5; possibly TRBD2 for D (6 bases). TRBJ2-7 explains the end of the DNA better; the J call may be wrong. This CDR3 spans 15 amino acids. Germline CDR1 SGHTA, CDR2 FQGNSA.

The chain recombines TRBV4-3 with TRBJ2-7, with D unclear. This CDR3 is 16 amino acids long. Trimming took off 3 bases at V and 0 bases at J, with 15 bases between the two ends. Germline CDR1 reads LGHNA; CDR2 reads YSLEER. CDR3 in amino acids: CASSHTIRGGSYEQYF. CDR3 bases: TGCGCCAGCAGCCACACCATCCGAGGCGGCTCCTACGAGCAGTACTTC.

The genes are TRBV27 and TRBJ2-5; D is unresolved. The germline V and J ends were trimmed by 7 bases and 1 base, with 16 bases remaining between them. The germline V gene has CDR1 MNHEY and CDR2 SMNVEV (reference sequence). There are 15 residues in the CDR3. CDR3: CASMRRNLRQETQYF. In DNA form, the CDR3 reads TGTGCCAGCATGAGGCGAAATCTCCGCCAAGAGACCCAGTACTTC.

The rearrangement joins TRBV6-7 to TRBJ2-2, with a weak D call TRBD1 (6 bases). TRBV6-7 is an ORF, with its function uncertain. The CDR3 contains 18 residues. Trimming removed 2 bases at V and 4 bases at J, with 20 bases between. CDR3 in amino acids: CASSYPIEDRPPTGELFF. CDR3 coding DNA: TGTGCCAGCAGTTACCCGATTGAAGACAGGCCCCCCACCGGGGAGCTGTTTTTT.

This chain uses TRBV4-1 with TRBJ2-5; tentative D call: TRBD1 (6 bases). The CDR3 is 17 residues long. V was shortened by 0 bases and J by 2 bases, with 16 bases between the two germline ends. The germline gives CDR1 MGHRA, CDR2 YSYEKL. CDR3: CASSQDVGVRGQETQYF. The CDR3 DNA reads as TGCGCCAGCAGCCAAGATGTAGGGGTAAGGGGGCAAGAGACCCAGTACTTC.

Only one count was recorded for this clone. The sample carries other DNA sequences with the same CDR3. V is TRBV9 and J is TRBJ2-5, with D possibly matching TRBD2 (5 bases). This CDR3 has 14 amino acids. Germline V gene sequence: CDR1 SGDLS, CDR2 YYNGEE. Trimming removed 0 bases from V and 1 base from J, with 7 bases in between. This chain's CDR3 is CASSVGGPQETQYF. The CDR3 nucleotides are TGTGCCAGCAGCGTAGGAGGGCCCCAAGAGACCCAGTACTTC.

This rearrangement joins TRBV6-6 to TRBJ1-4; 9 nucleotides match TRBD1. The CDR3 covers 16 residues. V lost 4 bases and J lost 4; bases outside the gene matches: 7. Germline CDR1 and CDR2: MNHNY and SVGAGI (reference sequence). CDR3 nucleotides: TGTGCCAGCAGTTCCCTGGGACAGGGAGTTAATGAAAAACTGTTTTTT. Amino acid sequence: CASSSLGQGVNEKLFF.

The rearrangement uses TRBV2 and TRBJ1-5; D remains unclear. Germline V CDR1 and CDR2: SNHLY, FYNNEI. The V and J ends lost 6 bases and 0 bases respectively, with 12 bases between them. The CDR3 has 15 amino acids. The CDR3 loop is CASREEPYSNQPQHF. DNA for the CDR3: TGTGCCAGCAGGGAGGAACCGTATAGCAATCAGCCCCAGCATTTT.

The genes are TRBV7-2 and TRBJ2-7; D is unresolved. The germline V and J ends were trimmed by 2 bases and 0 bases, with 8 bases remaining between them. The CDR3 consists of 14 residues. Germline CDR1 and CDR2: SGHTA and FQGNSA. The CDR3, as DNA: TGTGCCAGCAGCTTATTGCATAGCTCCTACGAGCAGTACTTC. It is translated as CASSLLHSSYEQYF. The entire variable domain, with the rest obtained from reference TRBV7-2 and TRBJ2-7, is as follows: GAGVSQSPSNKVTEKGKDVELRCDPISGHTALYWYRQSLGQGLEFLIYFQGNSAPDKSGLPSDRFSAERTGGSVSTLTIQRTQQEDSAVYLCASSLLHSSYEQYFGPGTRLTVT.

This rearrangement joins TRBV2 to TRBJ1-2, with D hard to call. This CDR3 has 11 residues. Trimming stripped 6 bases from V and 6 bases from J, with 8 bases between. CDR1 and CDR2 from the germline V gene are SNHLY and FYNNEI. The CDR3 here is CASRGRNGYTF. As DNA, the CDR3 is TGTGCCAGCAGAGGGAGAAATGGCTACACCTTC.

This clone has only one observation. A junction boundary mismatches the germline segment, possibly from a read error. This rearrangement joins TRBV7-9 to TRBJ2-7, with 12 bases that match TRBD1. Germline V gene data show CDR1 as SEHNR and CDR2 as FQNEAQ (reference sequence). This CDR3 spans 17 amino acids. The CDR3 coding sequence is TGTTCCAGCAGCTCGCTTATAACCGGGACAGGGGGCGAGGAGCAGTACTTC. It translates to CSSSSLITGTGGEEQYF.

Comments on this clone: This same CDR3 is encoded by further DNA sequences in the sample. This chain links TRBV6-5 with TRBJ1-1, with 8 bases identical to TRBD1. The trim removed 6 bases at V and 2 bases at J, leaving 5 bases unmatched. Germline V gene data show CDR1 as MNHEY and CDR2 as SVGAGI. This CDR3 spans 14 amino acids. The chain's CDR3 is CASSLDRGNTEAFF. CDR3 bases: TGTGCCAGCAGCCTAGACAGGGGAAACACTGAAGCTTTCTTT.

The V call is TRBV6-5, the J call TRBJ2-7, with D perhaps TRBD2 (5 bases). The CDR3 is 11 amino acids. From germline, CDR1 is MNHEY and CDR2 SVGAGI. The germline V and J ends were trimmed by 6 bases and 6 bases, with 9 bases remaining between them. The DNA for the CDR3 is TGTGCCAGCAGGAGGGCTCTCGAGCAGTACTTC. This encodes CASRRALEQYF.

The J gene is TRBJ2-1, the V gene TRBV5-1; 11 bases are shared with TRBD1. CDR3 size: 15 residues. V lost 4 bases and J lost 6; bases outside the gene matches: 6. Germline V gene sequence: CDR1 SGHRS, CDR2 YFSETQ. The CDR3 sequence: CASSAGTGGSNEQFF. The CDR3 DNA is TGCGCCAGCAGCGCCGGGACAGGGGGGAGCAATGAGCAGTTCTTC.

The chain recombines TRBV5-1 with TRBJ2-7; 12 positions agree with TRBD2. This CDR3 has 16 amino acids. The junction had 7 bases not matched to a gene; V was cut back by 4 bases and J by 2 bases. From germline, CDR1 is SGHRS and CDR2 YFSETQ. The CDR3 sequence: CASSIGLAGTAYEQYF. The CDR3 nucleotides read TGCGCCAGCAGCATCGGACTAGCGGGAACCGCCTACGAGCAGTACTTC.

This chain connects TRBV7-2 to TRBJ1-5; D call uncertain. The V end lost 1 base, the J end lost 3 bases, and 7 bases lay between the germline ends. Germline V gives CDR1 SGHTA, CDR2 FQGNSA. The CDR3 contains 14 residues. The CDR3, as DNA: TGTGCCAGCAGCTTAGGAGTGGTCAATCAGCCCCAGCATTTT. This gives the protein CASSLGVVNQPQHF.

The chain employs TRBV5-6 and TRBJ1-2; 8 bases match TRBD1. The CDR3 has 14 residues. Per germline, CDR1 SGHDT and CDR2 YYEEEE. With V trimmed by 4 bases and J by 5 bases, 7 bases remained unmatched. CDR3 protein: CASSDRGKGYGYTF. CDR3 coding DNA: TGTGCCAGCAGCGACAGGGGTAAAGGGTATGGCTACACCTTC.

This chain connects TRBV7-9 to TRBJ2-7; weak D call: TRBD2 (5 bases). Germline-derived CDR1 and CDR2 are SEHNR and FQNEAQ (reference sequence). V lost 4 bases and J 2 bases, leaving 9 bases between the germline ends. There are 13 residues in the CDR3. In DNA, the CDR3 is TGTGCCAGCAGCTGGGAGTATGCCTACGAGCAGTACTTC. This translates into CASSWEYAYEQYF.

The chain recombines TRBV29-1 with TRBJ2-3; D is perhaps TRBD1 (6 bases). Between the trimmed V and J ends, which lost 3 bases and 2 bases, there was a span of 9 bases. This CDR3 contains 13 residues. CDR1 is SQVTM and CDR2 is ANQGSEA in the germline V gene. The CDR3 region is CSVDRGPTDTQYF. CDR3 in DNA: TGCAGCGTTGACAGGGGACCCACAGATACGCAGTATTTT.

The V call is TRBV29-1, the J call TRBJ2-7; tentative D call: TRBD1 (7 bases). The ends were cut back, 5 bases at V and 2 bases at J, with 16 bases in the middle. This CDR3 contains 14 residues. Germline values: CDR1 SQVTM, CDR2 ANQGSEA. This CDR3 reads CSVRRRDSPYEQYF. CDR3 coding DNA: TGCAGCGTTAGGAGGCGGGACAGCCCCTACGAGCAGTACTTC.

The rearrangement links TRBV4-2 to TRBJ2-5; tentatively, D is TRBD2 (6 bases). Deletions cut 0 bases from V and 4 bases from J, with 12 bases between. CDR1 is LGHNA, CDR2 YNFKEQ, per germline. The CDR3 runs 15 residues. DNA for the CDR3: TGTGCCAGCAGCCAAGATGAAGGGCGGGGAGAGACCCAGTACTTC. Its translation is CASSQDEGRGETQYF.

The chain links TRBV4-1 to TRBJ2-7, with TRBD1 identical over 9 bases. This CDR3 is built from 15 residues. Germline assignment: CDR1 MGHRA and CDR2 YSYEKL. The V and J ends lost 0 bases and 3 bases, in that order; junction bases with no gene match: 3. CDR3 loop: CASSQDRTGVYEQYF. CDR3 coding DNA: TGCGCCAGCAGCCAAGATAGGACAGGGGTCTACGAGCAGTACTTC.

For the CDR3, the DNA is TGTGCCAGTTGGGACAGGGGGAATCAGCCCCAGCATTTT. This translates into CASWDRGNQPQHF. This chain joins TRBV28 and TRBJ1-5; 11 positions match TRBD1. This CDR3 comprises 13 residues. V trimming: 9 bases; J trimming: 4 bases; junction bases outside the gene matches: 2. Germline V gene data show CDR1 as MDHEN and CDR2 as SYDVKM.